These 14 T cell receptor beta chains share one sample of origin, sequenced in a study of regulatory T cells. The primer mix had 52 TRBV and 13 TRBJ primers. Libraries were prepared by immunoSEQ multiplex PCR; TCRdb keeps only in-frame clonotypes and omits some of them. Here the sample spans 17,000 or so clones, about 92% being singletons. Material for sequencing was CD8+ T cells sorted from blood. These receptors were taken from a person aged 18 to 30 with CD3G deficiency.

V and J are TRBV7-8 and TRBJ1-6, with D tentatively TRBD1 (5 bases). V lost 8 bases and J lost 0, with 17 bases in between. This CDR3 region has 17 residues. Germline CDR1 and CDR2: SGHVS and FQNEAQ. The CDR3 reads CASRWGGISSYNSPLHF. The CDR3 coding sequence is TGTGCCAGCCGTTGGGGGGGGATCAGCTCCTATAATTCACCCCTCCACTTT. Filled out from reference TRBV7-8 and TRBJ1-6, the complete variable domain reads GAGVSQSPRYKVAKRGQDVALRCDPISGHVSLFWYQQALGQGPEFLTYFQNEAQLDKSGLPSDRFFAERPEGSVSTLKIQRTQQEDSAVYLCASRWGGISSYNSPLHFGNGTRLTVT.

This clone was recorded once. This chain links TRBV14 with TRBJ2-7; D is uncertain. The ends were cut back, 3 bases at V and 1 base at J, with 4 bases in the middle. Germline CDR1 SGHDN, CDR2 FVKESK. This CDR3 region has 12 residues. The chain's CDR3 is CASSQGSYEQYF. Here the CDR3 DNA reads TGTGCCAGCAGCCAGGGGTCCTACGAGCAGTACTTC.

The chain uses TRBV25-1 and TRBJ1-2; D is perhaps TRBD1 (6 bases). CDR3 length equals 15 residues. V was pared by 1 base and J by 6 bases, with 15 bases between. CDR1 and CDR2 from the germline V gene are MGHDK and SYGVNS. The CDR3 here is CASSESAGGADGYTF. The CDR3 DNA sequence: TGTGCCAGCAGTGAATCCGCGGGGGGCGCGGATGGCTACACCTTC.

The chain is built from TRBV28 and TRBJ2-7; D gene unclear. V gave up 4 bases and J gave up 3 bases, with 10 bases separating them. This CDR3 spans 13 amino acids. Germline V lookup: CDR1 MDHEN, CDR2 SYDVKM. The CDR3 reads CASSSKDHYEQYF. CDR3 nucleotides: TGTGCCAGCAGTTCTAAAGACCACTACGAGCAGTACTTC.

This clone was seen only a few times. The chain combines TRBV6-1 with TRBJ2-7; TRBD1 or TRBD2 may be the D gene (5 bases each). The V gene lost 7 bases and the J gene lost 0 bases, with 16 bases spanning the gap. CDR3 size: 15 residues. Germline lookup yields CDR1 MNHNS and CDR2 SASEGT. CDR3 sequence reads: CASNPGPLSSYEQYF. CDR3 DNA: TGTGCCAGCAACCCGGGGCCCTTAAGCTCCTACGAGCAGTACTTC.

A note on this clone: A junction end diverges from the germline sequence, so it may reflect a read error. The V and J genes are TRBV6-1 and TRBJ2-1; 11 bases map to TRBD1. Germline CDR1 reads MNHNS; CDR2 reads SASEGT. There are 16 residues in the CDR3. CDR3 DNA sequence: TGCGCCAGCAGTGAGTCCGGGACAGGGGGTTACAATGAGCAGTTCTTC. Residues: CASSESGTGGYNEQFF.

The chain joins TRBV30 to TRBJ2-1; 10 nucleotides agree with TRBD2. Germline CDR1 and CDR2: GTSNPN and SVGIG (reference sequence). The CDR3 spans 13 residues. V was pared by 5 bases and J by 6 bases, with 4 bases of the junction left unmatched. The DNA for the CDR3 is TGTGCCTGGGGACTAGCGGCGGCCAATGAGCAGTTCTTC. Translated, it gives CAWGLAAANEQFF.

This chain joins TRBV6-1 and TRBJ2-1, with 7 bases identical to TRBD2. Losses at the gene ends were 4 bases for V and 8 bases for J; bases not matched to a gene: 5. The CDR3 consists of 13 residues. Germline V gene data show CDR1 as MNHNS and CDR2 as SASEGT. The CDR3 DNA reads TGTGCCAGCAGTGTGACTAGCAGCTATGAGCAGTTCTTC. Residues: CASSVTSSYEQFF.

The CDR3 here is CASSWTSGGLSTDTQYF. The CDR3 coding sequence is TGTGCCAGCAGTTGGACTAGCGGGGGGCTAAGCACAGATACGCAGTATTTT. The chain uses TRBV27 and TRBJ2-3; TRBD2 agrees at 14 bases. CDR1 and CDR2 (germline): MNHEY, SMNVEV (reference sequence). The ends lost 4 bases at V and 0 bases at J; junction bases unmatched: 3. The CDR3 length is 17 residues.

The V call is TRBV14, the J call TRBJ2-3, with D maybe TRBD2 (6 bases). Trimming shortened V by 1 base and J by 6 bases, and 20 bases separated the two germline ends. This CDR3 region has 17 residues. Germline V gene data show CDR1 as SGHDN and CDR2 as FVKESK. Here the CDR3 DNA reads TGTGCCAGCAGCCAAGGGGGCGGGGTCACCCTCGGGGATACGCAGTATTTT. Protein: CASSQGGGVTLGDTQYF.

This clone was seen once. The V gene is TRBV19, the J gene TRBJ2-2; maybe TRBD1 (5 bases). Germline CDR1 LNHDA, CDR2 SQIVND (reference sequence). CDR3 length: 15 residues. Between the trimmed V and J ends, which lost 5 bases and 4 bases, there was a span of 14 bases. CDR3 sequence: CASSPSGYGTGELFF. The CDR3 nucleotides are TGTGCCAGTAGTCCTTCAGGGTATGGCACCGGGGAGCTGTTTTTT.

The rearrangement links TRBV2 to TRBJ2-3, with D tentatively TRBD2 (6 bases). Trimming took 3 bases from V and 6 from J, leaving 7 bases between them. CDR3 length: 12 residues. Germline loops: CDR1 SNHLY, CDR2 FYNNEI. The CDR3 protein is CASSEDYDTQYF. DNA of the CDR3: TGTGCCAGCAGTGAGGACTACGATACGCAGTATTTT. Full variable domain (outside the CDR3, taken from reference TRBV2 and TRBJ2-3): EPEVTQTPSHQVTQMGQEVILRCVPISNHLYFYWYRQILGQKVEFLVSFYNNEISEKSEIFDDQFSVERPDGSNFTLKIRSTKLEDSAMYFCASSEDYDTQYFGPGTRLTVL.

This sequence joins TRBV6-6 and TRBJ1-2, with D possibly TRBD1 on 6 matching bases. The CDR3 has 13 residues. The germline V gene encodes CDR1 MNHNY and CDR2 SVGAGI (reference sequence). V lost 6 bases and J lost 6, with 14 bases in between. For the CDR3, the DNA is TGTGCCAGCAGGTTACAGGGTTTCGATGGCTACACCTTC. This codes for CASRLQGFDGYTF.

This chain uses TRBV10-3 with TRBJ2-2; 14 bases fit TRBD2. The CDR3 covers 19 residues. V was clipped by 2 bases and J by 5 bases; unmatched bases: 10. Per germline, CDR1 ENHRY and CDR2 SYGVKD. CDR3 amino acids: CAISETGLAGGDGTGELFF. The CDR3 DNA sequence: TGTGCCATCAGTGAGACTGGACTAGCGGGGGGAGACGGGACCGGGGAGCTGTTTTTT.